What follows are 26 T cell receptor beta chains derived from one specimen sequenced in a study of cytomegalovirus exposure and HLA in healthy donors. The primer mix had 60 Vbeta and 13 Jbeta primers. TCRdb keeps only in-frame clones here, not all; method: immunoSEQ multiplex PCR. In the table there are about 130,000 clones, 75% to 90% of which are singletons. Sequences were obtained from PBMCs. The origin of the receptors is a woman between 40 and 55 years old in good health and CMV-seronegative.

This clone was picked up one time. The chain has TRBV27 and TRBJ1-2, with D perhaps matching TRBD1 (5 bases). Per the germline V gene, CDR1 is MNHEY and CDR2 is SMNVEV (reference sequence). This CDR3 has 14 residues. Trimming pared 8 bases from V and 0 bases from J, leaving 13 bases between. The DNA for the CDR3 is TGTGCCAGCTGTAACAGGCGTTCTAACTATGGCTACACCTTC. Protein product: CASCNRRSNYGYTF.

CDR3 in amino acids: CSVEEAGDTQETQYF. DNA of the CDR3: TGCAGCGTTGAAGAGGCGGGGGACACACAAGAGACCCAGTACTTC. The chain employs TRBV29-1 and TRBJ2-5, with a possible D match to TRBD2 (7 bases). The ends were cut back, 0 bases at V and 2 bases at J, with 13 bases in the middle. This CDR3 has 15 residues. Germline CDR1 and CDR2: SQVTM and ANQGSEA.

The gene calls are TRBV5-1 and TRBJ2-3, with 8 positions matching TRBD2. The J segment lost 4 bases and the V segment lost 0 bases, leaving 7 bases of the junction unmatched. The CDR3 consists of 16 residues. Germline V CDR1 and CDR2: SGHRS, YFSETQ. CDR3 protein: CASSLDGAGEADTQYF. The CDR3 DNA sequence: TGCGCCAGCAGCTTGGACGGAGCGGGAGAAGCAGATACGCAGTATTTT.

This chain links TRBV7-2 with TRBJ2-7; TRBD2 aligns across 11 bases. Germline V gene lookup returns CDR1 SGHTA and CDR2 FQGNSA. The CDR3 is 16 residues long. After removal of 1 base from V and 3 bases from J, the junction contained 5 bases not matched to a gene. CDR3 amino acids: CASSLELAGGRYEQYF. The CDR3 coding sequence is TGTGCCAGCAGCTTAGAGCTAGCGGGAGGACGCTACGAGCAGTACTTC.

The J gene is TRBJ1-1, the V gene TRBV12-5; no clear D. The CDR3 loop spans 14 amino acids. Looked up from germline, CDR1 is LGHNT and CDR2 is FRNRAP. V was shortened by 4 bases and J by 3 bases, with 12 bases between the two germline ends. The CDR3 nucleotides are TGTGCTAGTGGTTCTAGGGAGGAGTACACTGAAGCTTTCTTT. Its protein is CASGSREEYTEAFF. The full variable domain, completed using reference TRBV12-5 and TRBJ1-1, is DARVTQTPRHKVTEMGQEVTMRCQPILGHNTVFWYRQTMMQGLELLAYFRNRAPLDDSGMPKDRFSAEMPDATLATLKIQPSEPRDSAVYFCASGSREEYTEAFFGQGTRLTVV.

The chain recombines TRBV5-6 with TRBJ1-2; tentatively, D is TRBD1 (6 bases). The CDR3 contains 14 residues. Germline assignment: CDR1 SGHDT and CDR2 YYEEEE. Trimming removed 4 bases at V and 2 bases at J, with 12 bases between. The CDR3 loop is CASSQDRKNYGYTF. The CDR3 DNA follows: TGTGCCAGCAGCCAGGACAGAAAGAACTATGGCTACACCTTC.

The gene calls are TRBV5-1 and TRBJ2-3; no firm D call. V lost 4 bases and J lost 6, with 9 bases in between. Germline loops: CDR1 SGHRS, CDR2 YFSETQ. The CDR3 consists of 12 residues. CDR3 sequence reads: CASSLQQDTQYF. The CDR3 bases are TGCGCCAGCAGCCTACAGCAGGATACGCAGTATTTT.

The rearrangement links TRBV13 to TRBJ1-1; TRBD1 matches 7 bases. Germline values: CDR1 PRHDT, CDR2 FYEKMQ (reference sequence). The CDR3 loop spans 14 amino acids. Trimming at V came to 5 bases and at J to 5 bases, leaving 8 bases not matched to a gene. This chain's CDR3 is CASSQERGRTEAFF. CDR3 in DNA: TGTGCCAGCAGCCAAGAAAGGGGGCGGACTGAAGCTTTCTTT.

The chain is built from TRBV11-1 and TRBJ2-7; 10 bases fit TRBD2. The V gene end was trimmed by 0 bases and the J gene end by 5 bases; junction bases not matched to a gene: 10. This CDR3 region has 17 residues. Germline lookup yields CDR1 SGHAT and CDR2 FQDESV (reference sequence). CDR3 DNA: TGTGCCAGCAGCTTAGCTTCTAGCGGGAGTGGCTGGGACGAGCAGTACTTC. It codes for CASSLASSGSGWDEQYF.

V and J are TRBV5-1 and TRBJ2-5; D ambiguous. The CDR3 loop spans 13 amino acids. Trimming cost V 5 bases and J 2 bases, with 10 bases left between them. The germline gives CDR1 SGHRS, CDR2 YFSETQ. In DNA form, the CDR3 reads TGCGCCAGCAGGATCTCGAGTCAAGAGACCCAGTACTTC. Encoded protein: CASRISSQETQYF.

The J gene is TRBJ2-6, the V gene TRBV19; 7 nucleotides match TRBD1. Unmatched junction bases numbered 5, after V lost 3 bases and J lost 3 bases. The CDR3 contains 16 residues. Germline CDR1 LNHDA, CDR2 SQIVND (reference sequence). CDR3 sequence (DNA): TGTGCCAGTAGTATTTGGCAGGGGGTTGGGGCCAACGTCCTGACTTTC. Protein product: CASSIWQGVGANVLTF.

The chain combines TRBV27 with TRBJ1-5; D is perhaps TRBD1 (5 bases). CDR3 length equals 14 residues. The V gene's germline CDR1 is MNHEY and CDR2 SMNVEV (reference sequence). Trimming took off 6 bases at V and 4 bases at J, with 13 bases between the two ends. The CDR3 nucleotides are TGTGCCAGCAGACCGGACAATCGGAATCAGCCCCAGCATTTT. It yields the protein CASRPDNRNQPQHF.

This clone was observed a few times. The chain uses TRBV4-2 and TRBJ2-5; 7 bases line up with TRBD1. Germline values: CDR1 LGHNA, CDR2 YNFKEQ. V dropped 2 bases and J dropped 3; count of bases not matched to a gene: 0. There are 13 residues in the CDR3. CDR3 nucleotides: TGTGCCAGCAGCCAAACAGGGGAAGAGACCCAGTACTTC. Translation: CASSQTGEETQYF.

This chain joins TRBV27 and TRBJ2-2; TRBD2 aligns across 8 bases. Germline values: CDR1 MNHEY, CDR2 SMNVEV (reference sequence). The CDR3 is 15 amino acids. The ends lost 1 base at V and 7 bases at J; junction bases unmatched: 5. CDR3 sequence reads: CASSLFLAGIGELFF. The CDR3 region has the DNA TGTGCCAGCAGTTTATTTCTAGCGGGTATCGGGGAGCTGTTTTTT.

Concerning this clone itself: The germline gene is not matched at one end of the junction; a read error may be the cause. V gene TRBV27 combines with J gene TRBJ2-1, with D perhaps matching TRBD2 (6 bases). The CDR3 length is 15 residues. Germline V gives CDR1 MNHEY, CDR2 SMNVEV (reference sequence). The CDR3 loop reads CASRLSGTHYNEQFF. As DNA, the CDR3 is TGTGCCAGCAGATTATCCGGGACTCATTACAATGAGCAGTTCTTC.

This clone was detected only a few times. The gene calls are TRBV12-2 and TRBJ2-1; the table names TRBD2, a call not compared with the DNA. TRBV12-2 counts as a pseudogene. The CDR3 extends over 15 amino acids. Here the CDR3 reads CASRLPLGLVDEQFF. CDR3 nucleotide sequence: TGTGCAAGTCGCTTACCGCTCGGACTAGTTGATGAGCAGTTCTTC.

The V call is TRBV4-1, the J call TRBJ2-3, with 12 bases identical to TRBD2. Germline CDR1 and CDR2: MGHRA and YSYEKL. The trim removed 4 bases at V and 0 bases at J, leaving 8 bases unmatched. This CDR3 contains 18 residues. The CDR3 region has the DNA TGCGCCAGCAGCCCCCCCGGAGGACTAGCGGGGAGCACAGATACGCAGTATTTT. The encoded protein is CASSPPGGLAGSTDTQYF.

This clone has just one count. The chain is built from TRBV9 and TRBJ2-7; the match to TRBD2 covers 7 bases. The CDR3 covers 13 residues. J gave up 2 bases and V 7 bases, and 6 bases lay outside the gene matches. Germline values: CDR1 SGDLS, CDR2 YYNGEE. CDR3: CASGPSGPYEQYF. DNA for the CDR3: TGTGCCAGCGGCCCTAGCGGACCCTACGAGCAGTACTTC. The entire variable domain, with the rest obtained from reference TRBV9 and TRBJ2-7, is as follows: DSGVTQTPKHLITATGQRVTLRCSPRSGDLSVYWYQQSLDQGLQFLIQYYNGEERAKGNILERFSAQQFPDLHSELNLSSLELGDSALYFCASGPSGPYEQYFGPGTRLTVT.

This clone is a singleton in its sample. The chain is built from TRBV6-5 and TRBJ1-1; D is ambiguous. Germline CDR1 MNHEY, CDR2 SVGAGI. The V gene lost 7 bases and the J gene lost 1 base, with 16 bases spanning the gap. The CDR3 is 15 amino acids. The CDR3, as DNA: TGTGCCAGCATCTCCGTCGCGGGCTGGAACACTGAAGCTTTCTTT. Its protein product is CASISVAGWNTEAFF.

The chain carries TRBV12-5 and TRBJ2-7, with TRBD1 matching over 12 bases. CDR3 length: 16 residues. The junction had 7 bases not matched to a gene; V was cut back by 1 base and J by 6 bases. Per the germline V gene, CDR1 is LGHNT and CDR2 is FRNRAP. The CDR3 DNA follows: TGTGCTAGTGGTTTGGGGGGGACAGGGGGCCTTGGCGAGCAGTACTTC. Protein: CASGLGGTGGLGEQYF.

The CDR3: CASKGNEQFF. The CDR3 DNA reads as TGTGCCAGCAAGGGGAATGAGCAGTTCTTC. This chain joins TRBV9 and TRBJ2-1, with a possible D match to TRBD1 (5 bases). The germline CDR1 and CDR2 sequences are SGDLS and YYNGEE. V lost 6 bases and J 7 bases, leaving 5 bases between the germline ends. The CDR3 spans 10 residues.

J is TRBJ2-7 and V is TRBV2, with TRBD1 matching 9 bases. Losses at the gene ends were 6 bases for V and 3 bases for J; bases not matched to a gene: 6. The CDR3 extends over 14 amino acids. In germline, CDR1 is SNHLY, CDR2 FYNNEI. CDR3 sequence: CASRGDRVDYEQYF. The CDR3 coding sequence is TGTGCCAGCAGGGGGGACAGGGTCGACTACGAGCAGTACTTC.

The V call is TRBV5-1, the J call TRBJ2-7, with 7 bases aligning to TRBD2. With V trimmed by 0 bases and J by 7 bases, 13 bases remained unmatched. Germline assignment: CDR1 SGHRS and CDR2 YFSETQ. The CDR3 sequence is 16 residues long. The chain's CDR3 is CASSLEASGRTREQYF. The CDR3 DNA reads as TGCGCCAGCAGCTTGGAGGCTAGCGGTAGAACCAGGGAGCAGTACTTC.

The chain couples TRBV13 to TRBJ2-3; D is possibly TRBD2 (6 bases). The CDR3 has 13 residues. The germline V gene has CDR1 PRHDT and CDR2 FYEKMQ (reference sequence). V was pared by 3 bases and J by 8 bases, with 12 bases between. DNA for the CDR3: TGTGCCAGCAGCTTGAGACTAGTAGGTACGCAGTATTTT. Protein sequence: CASSLRLVGTQYF.

The genes are TRBV7-9 and TRBJ2-5; 7 bases fit TRBD2. CDR1 is SEHNR, CDR2 FQNEAQ, per germline (reference sequence). The CDR3 runs to 17 residues. With 4 bases clipped from V and 5 bases from J, the junction kept 16 bases outside the gene matches. The CDR3 DNA reads as TGTGCCAGCAGCTCCCTATATAGCCCCGGGGGAGGGGAGACCCAGTACTTC. Translated, it gives CASSSLYSPGGGETQYF.

The rearrangement uses TRBV5-6 and TRBJ1-2; D is possibly TRBD1 (6 bases). The germline V gene has CDR1 SGHDT and CDR2 YYEEEE. The CDR3 has 13 residues. Trimming left V 4 bases short and J 2 bases short, with 9 bases between. CDR3 protein: CASSIRGNYGYTF. The CDR3 nucleotides are TGTGCCAGCAGCATAAGGGGGAACTATGGCTACACCTTC. Together with reference TRBV5-6 and TRBJ1-2, the CDR3 gives the full variable domain: DAGVTQSPTHLIKTRGQQVTLRCSPKSGHDTVSWYQQALGQGPQFIFQYYEEEERQRGNFPDRFSGHQFPNYSSELNVNALLLGDSALYLCASSIRGNYGYTFGSGTRLTVV.